The entry below describes one T cell receptor beta chain. The target antigen is unknown. The sample originates from a study of blood T cells in healthy people across ages. Findings and limits, study-wide: Unsorted PBMC input precluded a conclusive naive versus antigen-experienced comparison. A roughly linear fall in TCR beta diversity per million T cells was seen with increasing age.

It was with a sample-barcoded 5' primer and a J-beta primer mix that a second PCR of about 7 to 12 cycles was run. CDR3-containing paired-end reads numbering at least 2.5 million came from each sample. In TCRdb, the 5' RACE reads were re-called with MiXCR into one record per CDR3 protein. The data contain about 800,000 distinct CDR3 sequences, roughly 25% of them singletons. This sample was also put to use in a study of T cells of mothers and their children. This second study notes: Unrelated mother-child pairs always had slightly, but never significantly, lower normalized overlap than related pairs.

The sample comprised blood. This receptor was taken from a boy aged 5 to 17 in good health.

In DNA, the CDR3 is TGCGCCAGCAGCCGATTGCCAGGGCGGACCATGAACACTGAAGCTTTCTTT. This sequence encodes CASSRLPGRTMNTEAFF. The chain recombines TRBV4-1 with TRBJ1-1; a possible D gene is TRBD1 (5 bases). The CDR3 sequence is 17 residues long. Germline CDR1 is MGHRA and CDR2 is YSYEKL. Trimming pared 4 bases from V and 0 bases from J, leaving 18 bases between.